This TCR beta chain emerged from a study of blood T cell repertoires in COVID-19. Looking at the study overall: Both acute and convalescent COVID-19 samples were obtained from the United States, Italy and Spain.

In the authors' methods: Amplification with reference gene primers provided the estimates of nucleated cell counts. The assay was immunoSEQ multiplex PCR, and TCRdb's table has in-frame clones only and misses some. The D gene and trimming were derived from the DNA, and the V and J assignments and clone size from that table. The sample has around 140,000 clones, 88% seen once. The V and J ends lost 10 bases and 5 bases, in that order; junction bases with no gene match: 10. The germline CDR1 and CDR2 sequences are SNHLY and FYNNEI. There are 14 residues in the CDR3. This sequence originates from a woman in her forties or fifties with acute or convalescent COVID-19. The material sequenced was peripheral blood. The chain combines TRBV2 with TRBJ2-1; 8 bases agree with TRBD2. This chain's CDR3 is CATPGTRTNNEQFF. DNA of the CDR3: TGTGCCACGCCCGGGACTAGAACCAACAATGAGCAGTTCTTC.